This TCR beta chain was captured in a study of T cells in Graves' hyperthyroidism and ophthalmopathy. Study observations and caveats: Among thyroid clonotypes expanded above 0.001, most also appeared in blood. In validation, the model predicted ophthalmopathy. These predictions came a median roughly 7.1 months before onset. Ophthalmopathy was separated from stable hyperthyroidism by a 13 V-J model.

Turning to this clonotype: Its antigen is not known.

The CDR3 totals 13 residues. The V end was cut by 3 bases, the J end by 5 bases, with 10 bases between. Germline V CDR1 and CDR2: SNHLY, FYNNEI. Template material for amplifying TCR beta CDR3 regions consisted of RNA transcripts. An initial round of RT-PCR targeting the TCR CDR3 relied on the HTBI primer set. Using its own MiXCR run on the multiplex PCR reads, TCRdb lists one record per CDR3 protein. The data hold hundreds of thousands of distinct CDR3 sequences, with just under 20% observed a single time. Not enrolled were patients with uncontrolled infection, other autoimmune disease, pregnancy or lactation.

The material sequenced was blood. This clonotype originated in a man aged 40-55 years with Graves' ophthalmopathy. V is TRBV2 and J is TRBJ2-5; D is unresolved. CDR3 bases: TGTGCCAGCAGTGATATCAGGCCGGAGACCCAGTACTTC. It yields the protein CASSDIRPETQYF.